Listed below are T cell receptor beta chains from one sample, sequenced in a study of sequential checkpoint blockade in melanoma. Clones were sequenced by immunoSEQ multiplex PCR, and TCRdb holds only the in-frame ones, with some missing. The top ten clones hold around 13% of a sample with about 9,500 clones, around 78% of them seen once. Sequenced material: CD8+ T cells sorted from blood (inferred from file names), taken from a patient given nivolumab and ipilimumab in sequence. The receptor set was obtained from a human donor with melanoma. Both conserved end residues are trimmed from each CDR3. The order of the fields is V gene, clone size, CDR3 protein. Clone size appears in some rows only: once, few, many, or a class for an expanded clone.

>TRBV6-5|.
ASKPNDGTPEKLF
>TRBV6-5|.
ASSYLEGPGELF
>TRBV7-9|few
ASSPRTGGIDYGYT
>TRBV2|.
ASSPWGGSPLH
>TRBV5-4|.
ASSQDWSSGANVLT
>TRBV5-1|.
ASTKSGGYTEAF
>TRBV27|.
ASSLVGTGNTEAF
>TRBV9|few
ASSTRDSYNEKLF
>TRBV5-6|once
ASSLVTGEDYGYT
>TRBV27|.
ASSSGLPSNQPQH
>TRBV7-9|.
ASSTDRERNEQY
>TRBV5-1|.
ASRSSGQGGEQF
>TRBV7-9|once
ASSLEGGTEAF
>TRBV7-2|few
ASSLAPGGEQY
>TRBV27|.
ASSLAVSNYGYT
>TRBV5-6|.
ASSLDQKQY
>TRBV5-1|.
ASSRDSSSGNTIY
>TRBV2|.
ASSCRSGGTEAF
>TRBV7-8|.
ASSLRDGIRQGLEYSNQPQH
>TRBV7-9|few
ASSRDSPNQPQH
>TRBV9|.
ASSENRVDANYGYT
>TRBV6-5|.
ASTGQGEAAEAF
>TRBV6-1|few
ASSPHEAYNSPLH
>TRBV7-9|.
ASSLAQGVNTEAF
>TRBV15|.
ATSLQGAPTNEKLF
>TRBV9|.
ASSGGLSGNTIY
>TRBV29-1|.
SAGRGDPNYGYT
>TRBV2|.
ARDTSPDRGPEAF
>TRBV6-4|.
ASSDSGGNNEQF
>TRBV6-4|.
ASSDTSGGADTQY
>TRBV11-3|once
ASSLTDRGTEQY
>TRBV6-6|.
ASSYFQGANEKLF
>TRBV10-2|.
ASSETGRGIGTEAF
>TRBV4-1|.
ASSQDGVSQY
>TRBV6-1|.
ASSVGQGWTSPLH
>TRBV7-9|few
ASSLVPRDRDHEQY
>TRBV13|.
ASSPEPGTDSNYGYT
>TRBV27|.
ASILAGGPQETQY
>TRBV6-1|.
ASTPTTGLREQY
>TRBV5-1|once
ASSEDYEQY
>TRBV30|.
AWSVSGDNEQF
>TRBV27|.
ASSLSPGLGTEAF
>TRBV10-3|.
ATLGTDKVHEQF
>TRBV4-1|.
ASSQEGGFAEAF
>TRBV19|.
ASSGNRAGWLETQY
>TRBV7-8|.
ASSLGGPPWTQY
>TRBV12-5|.
ASGPVGTEAF
>TRBV7-2|.
ASSLDGGGSYNEQF
>TRBV4-2|once
ASSRAPGQEASNTGELF
>TRBV19|few
ASRTSGGGTDTQY
>TRBV6-5|.
ATFGTSGYNEQF
>TRBV9|.
ASSVVPRGPQGTEAF
>TRBV27|.
ASSSWDNNQPQH
>TRBV6-1|.
ASSEKGEGTEAF
>TRBV4-1|.
ASSSREGNTEAF
>TRBV6-1|.
ASTSAGVDYGYT
>TRBV6-1|.
ASSELESTLSF